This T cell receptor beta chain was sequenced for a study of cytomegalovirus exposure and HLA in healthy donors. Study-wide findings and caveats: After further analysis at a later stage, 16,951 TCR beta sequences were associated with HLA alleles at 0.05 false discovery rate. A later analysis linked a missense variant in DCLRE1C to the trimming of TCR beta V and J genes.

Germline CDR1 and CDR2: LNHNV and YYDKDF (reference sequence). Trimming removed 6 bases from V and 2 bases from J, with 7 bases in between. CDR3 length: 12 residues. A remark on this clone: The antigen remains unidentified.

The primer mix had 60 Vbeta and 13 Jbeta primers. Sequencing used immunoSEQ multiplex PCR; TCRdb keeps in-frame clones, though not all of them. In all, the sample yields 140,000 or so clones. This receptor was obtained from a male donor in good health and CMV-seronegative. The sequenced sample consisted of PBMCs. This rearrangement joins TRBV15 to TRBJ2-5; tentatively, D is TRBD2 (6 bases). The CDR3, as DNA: TGTGCCACCAGAGGGAGGCAAGAGACCCAGTACTTC. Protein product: CATRGRQETQYF.